This T cell receptor (beta chain) was profiled in a study of T-cell memory formation after mild COVID-19. General observations from the study: In pre-infection memory, a portion of responding clones appeared, which suggested that cross-reactive memory joined.

CDR1 is SEHNR and CDR2 is FQNEAQ in the germline V gene (reference sequence). Trimming left V 5 bases short and J 2 bases short, with 13 bases between. This CDR3 region has 14 residues. TCRdb ran MiXCR on the 5' RACE reads and lists one entry per CDR3 protein. This sample has 340,000 or so distinct CDR3 sequences, with 10% to 15% found just once. In this sample, this clonotype turned up a few times. Its antigen is as yet unknown. This sequence joins TRBV7-9 and TRBJ2-7; D not resolved. This receptor was obtained from a man between 18 and 35 years old who had mild COVID-19 (a few samples of this study predate the infection). Cell type and time point are not known. Sequencing used PBMCs or a T cell subset sorted from them (not recorded which). Here the CDR3 reads CASSPLGGTYEQYV. CDR3 DNA: TGTGCCAGCAGCCCCCTCGGCGGAACCTACGAGCAGTACGTC.